A single sample is the source of the 5 T cell receptor beta chains below, sequenced in a study of shared clonotypes between healthy human individuals. Clones were read by immunoSEQ multiplex PCR, and TCRdb kept only the in-frame ones, dropping some. Of around 88,000 clones in the sample, about 70% are singletons; the top ten hold about half. The sequencing input was memory CD8+ T cells sorted from blood. Subset: CD45RO+ cells pooled with CCR7-negative TemRA cells. Source of these receptors: a man aged 30 to 39 in good health.

A single count supports this clone. V is TRBV11-1 and J is TRBJ2-5; 10 nucleotides agree with TRBD2. V lost 5 bases to trimming and J lost 5 bases; unmatched junction nucleotides: 14. Germline V gene data show CDR1 as SGHAT and CDR2 as FQDESV (reference sequence). The CDR3 contains 17 residues. CDR3 in amino acids: CASSPRTSGFFGETQYF. The CDR3 bases are TGTGCCAGCAGCCCCAGGACTAGCGGATTTTTCGGGGAGACCCAGTACTTC.

The rearrangement joins TRBV5-1 to TRBJ2-1; 12 nucleotides agree with TRBD2. This CDR3 is 17 amino acids long. V dropped 4 bases and J dropped 8; count of bases not matched to a gene: 13. In germline, CDR1 is SGHRS, CDR2 YFSETQ. The chain's CDR3 is CASSPYMASGRAHEQFF. For the CDR3, the DNA is TGCGCCAGCAGCCCATATATGGCTAGCGGGAGGGCCCATGAGCAGTTCTTC.

The chain couples TRBV30 to TRBJ2-2; 10 bases match TRBD2. The V gene's germline CDR1 is GTSNPN and CDR2 SVGIG (reference sequence). The CDR3 totals 15 residues. V trimming: 2 bases; J trimming: 7 bases; junction bases outside the gene matches: 7. The CDR3 DNA reads TGTGCCTGGAGTCATCTAGCGGGAGCGAACGGGGAGCTGTTTTTT. It yields the protein CAWSHLAGANGELFF.

The rearrangement links TRBV5-4 to TRBJ2-5; D is uncertain. V lost 2 bases, J lost 2 bases, and 10 bases lay in between. Germline V CDR1 and CDR2: SGHNT, YYREEE (reference sequence). This CDR3 has 14 amino acids. CDR3: CASSFEEQQETQYF. CDR3 bases: TGTGCCAGCAGCTTTGAGGAACAGCAAGAGACCCAGTACTTC.

The rearrangement uses TRBV6-5 and TRBJ1-2, with a possible D match to TRBD1 (6 bases). V was trimmed by 6 bases and J by 7 bases, leaving 21 bases between them. Germline assignment: CDR1 MNHEY and CDR2 SVGAGI. CDR3 length: 15 amino acids. DNA for the CDR3: TGTGCCAGCAGGCCGTTGGGGGGGCTAAGGGGTGGCTACACCTTC. Its protein product is CASRPLGGLRGGYTF.